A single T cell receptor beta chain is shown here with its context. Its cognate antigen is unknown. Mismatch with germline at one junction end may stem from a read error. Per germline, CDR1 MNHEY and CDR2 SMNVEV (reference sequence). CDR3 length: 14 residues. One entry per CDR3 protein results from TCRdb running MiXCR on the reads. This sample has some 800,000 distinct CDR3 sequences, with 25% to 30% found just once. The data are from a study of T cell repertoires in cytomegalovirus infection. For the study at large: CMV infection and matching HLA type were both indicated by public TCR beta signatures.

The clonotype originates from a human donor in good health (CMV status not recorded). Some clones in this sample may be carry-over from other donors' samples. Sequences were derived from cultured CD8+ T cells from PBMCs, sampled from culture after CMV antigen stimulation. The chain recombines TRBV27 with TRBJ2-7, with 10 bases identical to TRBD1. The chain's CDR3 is CVSTTGTGAYEQYF. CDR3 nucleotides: TGTGTCAGCACCACCGGGACAGGGGCCTACGAGCAGTACTTC.